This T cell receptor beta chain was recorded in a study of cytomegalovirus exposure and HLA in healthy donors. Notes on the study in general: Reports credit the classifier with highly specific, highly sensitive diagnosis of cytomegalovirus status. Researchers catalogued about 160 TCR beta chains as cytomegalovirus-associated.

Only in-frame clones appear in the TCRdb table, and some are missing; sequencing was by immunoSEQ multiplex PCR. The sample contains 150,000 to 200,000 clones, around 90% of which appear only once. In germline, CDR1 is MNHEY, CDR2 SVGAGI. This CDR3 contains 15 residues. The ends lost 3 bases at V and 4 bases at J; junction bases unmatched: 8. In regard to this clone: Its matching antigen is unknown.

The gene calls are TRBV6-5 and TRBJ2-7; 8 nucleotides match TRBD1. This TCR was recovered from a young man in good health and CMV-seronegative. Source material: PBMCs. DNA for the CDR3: TGTGCCAGCAGTTATGGGACAGGAGGGGTATACGAGCAGTACGTC. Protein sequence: CASSYGTGGVYEQYV.